A single sample is the source of the 16 T cell receptor beta chains below, sequenced in a study of blood T cell repertoires in COVID-19. The table came from immunoSEQ multiplex PCR; TCRdb's copy has only in-frame clones and leaves some out. The table shows 100,000 to 150,000 clones, with 75% to 90% occurring only once. The specimen sequenced was peripheral blood. The receptors derive from a man aged 50 or older with active or convalescent COVID-19.

The chain couples TRBV4-2 to TRBJ2-5; possible D gene TRBD1, 6 bases. Germline CDR1 LGHNA, CDR2 YNFKEQ. Trimming took off 5 bases at V and 4 bases at J, with 14 bases between the two ends. This CDR3 contains 14 residues. The CDR3 is CASSAGVRGETQYF. Here the CDR3 DNA reads TGTGCCAGCAGCGCCGGGGTCAGGGGAGAGACCCAGTACTTC.

This clone was seen once. This chain connects TRBV6-5 to TRBJ1-5; a possible D gene is TRBD1 (6 bases). This CDR3 comprises 14 residues. Germline CDR1 is MNHEY and CDR2 is SVGAGI. V lost 5 bases, J lost 10 bases, and 18 bases lay in between. The CDR3 spells CASSQQGPRNPQHF. CDR3 bases: TGTGCCAGCAGTCAACAGGGACCACGCAACCCCCAGCATTTT.

In its sample, this clone was seen once. The chain combines TRBV30 with TRBJ1-2; TRBD1 agrees at 8 bases. Germline lookup yields CDR1 GTSNPN and CDR2 SVGIG (reference sequence). There are 16 residues in the CDR3. After removal of 4 bases from V and 4 bases from J, the junction contained 14 bases not matched to a gene. CDR3 sequence (DNA): TGTGCCTGGAACGGTCCGGGACAGGAATCCTTCTATGGCTACACCTTC. Translated: CAWNGPGQESFYGYTF. Filled out from reference TRBV30 and TRBJ1-2, the complete variable domain reads SQTIHQWPATLVQPVGSPLSLECTVEGTSNPNLYWYRQAAGRGLQLLFYSVGIGQISSEVPQNLSASRPQDRQFILSSKKLLLSDSGFYLCAWNGPGQESFYGYTFGSGTRLTVV.

The count of this clone is one. The rearrangement uses TRBV7-2 and TRBJ2-7; a possible D gene is TRBD2 (6 bases). Germline CDR1 is SGHTA and CDR2 is FQGNSA. The CDR3 totals 13 residues. V was pared by 5 bases and J by 3 bases, with 11 bases between. In DNA form, the CDR3 reads TGTGCCAGCAGCCAGGGACTGCTCTACGAGCAGTACTTC. It encodes CASSQGLLYEQYF.

The gene calls are TRBV9 and TRBJ1-2, with 7 bases identical to TRBD1. This CDR3 has 15 amino acids. Germline V CDR1 and CDR2: SGDLS, YYNGEE. The V and J ends lost 4 bases and 0 bases, in that order; junction bases with no gene match: 6. The CDR3 sequence: CASSPTGKPNYGYTF. As DNA, the CDR3 is TGTGCCAGCAGCCCGACAGGGAAACCTAACTATGGCTACACCTTC.

This chain connects TRBV6-9 to TRBJ2-5, with 7 bases matching TRBD2. There are 17 residues in the CDR3. Germline CDR1 MNHGY, CDR2 SVAAGI. Trimming removed 2 bases from V and 2 bases from J; junction bases left unmatched: 11. The CDR3 nucleotides read TGTGCCAGCAGTTATGGGGGGGTGGTGGGACTACAAGAGACCCAGTACTTC. It translates to CASSYGGVVGLQETQYF.

The chain uses TRBV7-2 and TRBJ2-7, with 7 bases fitting TRBD2. With V trimmed by 6 bases and J by 0 bases, 8 bases remained unmatched. The CDR3 contains 15 residues. CDR1 and CDR2 (germline): SGHTA, FQGNSA. This CDR3 is CASRVRGVSSYEQYF. The CDR3, as DNA: TGTGCCAGCAGAGTTCGGGGGGTGAGCTCCTACGAGCAGTACTTC.

The CDR3 sequence: CASSPPRQGTVGNTIYF. CDR3 in DNA: TGTGCCAGCTCACCCCCCAGACAGGGGACGGTTGGAAACACCATATATTTT. The rearrangement uses TRBV18 and TRBJ1-3; 8 bases align to TRBD1. The trim removed 3 bases at V and 3 bases at J, leaving 10 bases unmatched. CDR1 is KGHSH and CDR2 is LQKENI in the germline V gene. The length of the CDR3 is 17 residues.

A remark on this clone: The same CDR3 is also encoded by other DNA sequences in this sample. The genes are TRBV5-1 and TRBJ1-1; D gene ambiguous. Germline-derived CDR1 and CDR2 are SGHRS and YFSETQ. V was pared by 0 bases and J by 1 base, with 7 bases between. This CDR3 has 14 amino acids. The CDR3 sequence: CASSLDGGNTEAFF. CDR3 in DNA: TGCGCCAGCAGCTTGGACGGAGGGAACACTGAAGCTTTCTTT.

This chain joins TRBV28 and TRBJ2-3, with D perhaps matching TRBD1 (5 bases). Germline lookup yields CDR1 MDHEN and CDR2 SYDVKM. Trimming took 3 bases from V and 0 from J, leaving 10 bases between them. This CDR3 comprises 15 residues. Written as DNA, the CDR3 is TGTGCCAGCAGTTTGGGGCACCCTAGCACAGATACGCAGTATTTT. Translated, it gives CASSLGHPSTDTQYF.

This sequence joins TRBV30 and TRBJ2-6; no firm D call. CDR1 is GTSNPN, CDR2 SVGIG, per germline (reference sequence). The V and J ends lost 3 bases and 4 bases respectively, with 7 bases between them. The CDR3 loop spans 13 amino acids. DNA for the CDR3: TGTGCCTGGAGCTCCCAGGGGGCCAACGTCCTGACTTTC. Residues: CAWSSQGANVLTF.

The V gene is TRBV5-1, the J gene TRBJ2-2; maybe TRBD1 (5 bases). Germline-derived CDR1 and CDR2 are SGHRS and YFSETQ. The CDR3 is 15 amino acids. V gave up 1 base and J gave up 2 bases, with 9 bases separating them. The CDR3, as DNA: TGCGCCAGCAGCTTGTCAGGACACAACACCGGGGAGCTGTTTTTT. Amino acid sequence: CASSLSGHNTGELFF.

The chain links TRBV18 to TRBJ2-5, with 7 bases that match TRBD2. The junction had 5 bases not matched to a gene; V was cut back by 5 bases and J by 2 bases. Germline V lookup: CDR1 KGHSH, CDR2 LQKENI. The CDR3 contains 14 residues. CDR3 sequence reads: CASSIRGDQETQYF. The CDR3 nucleotides are TGTGCCAGCTCAATTCGGGGGGATCAAGAGACCCAGTACTTC.

This chain links TRBV4-1 with TRBJ2-5, with D perhaps TRBD1 (5 bases). Germline V gene lookup returns CDR1 MGHRA and CDR2 YSYEKL. The CDR3 is 18 residues long. Trimming shortened V by 1 base and J by 2 bases, and 20 bases separated the two germline ends. CDR3 DNA sequence: TGCGCCAGCAGCCAAGCTCGCAGGGAATATGCGTTTCAAGAGACCCAGTACTTC. Amino acid sequence: CASSQARREYAFQETQYF.

The rearrangement joins TRBV5-1 to TRBJ2-4; possible D gene TRBD1, 5 bases. There are 13 residues in the CDR3. The germline CDR1 and CDR2 sequences are SGHRS and YFSETQ. V lost 4 bases, J lost 6 bases, and 11 bases lay in between. The CDR3 DNA sequence: TGCGCCAGCAGCCCGCTAGGGGTAAACATTCAGTACTTC. Residues: CASSPLGVNIQYF.

This rearrangement joins TRBV29-1 to TRBJ2-3; D might be TRBD1 (6 bases). Germline CDR1 SQVTM, CDR2 ANQGSEA. The length of the CDR3 is 12 residues. Trimming removed 6 bases at V and 6 bases at J, with 13 bases between. CDR3 residues: CSVTQGSDTQYF. The CDR3 DNA reads TGCAGCGTCACTCAGGGGTCGGATACGCAGTATTTT.